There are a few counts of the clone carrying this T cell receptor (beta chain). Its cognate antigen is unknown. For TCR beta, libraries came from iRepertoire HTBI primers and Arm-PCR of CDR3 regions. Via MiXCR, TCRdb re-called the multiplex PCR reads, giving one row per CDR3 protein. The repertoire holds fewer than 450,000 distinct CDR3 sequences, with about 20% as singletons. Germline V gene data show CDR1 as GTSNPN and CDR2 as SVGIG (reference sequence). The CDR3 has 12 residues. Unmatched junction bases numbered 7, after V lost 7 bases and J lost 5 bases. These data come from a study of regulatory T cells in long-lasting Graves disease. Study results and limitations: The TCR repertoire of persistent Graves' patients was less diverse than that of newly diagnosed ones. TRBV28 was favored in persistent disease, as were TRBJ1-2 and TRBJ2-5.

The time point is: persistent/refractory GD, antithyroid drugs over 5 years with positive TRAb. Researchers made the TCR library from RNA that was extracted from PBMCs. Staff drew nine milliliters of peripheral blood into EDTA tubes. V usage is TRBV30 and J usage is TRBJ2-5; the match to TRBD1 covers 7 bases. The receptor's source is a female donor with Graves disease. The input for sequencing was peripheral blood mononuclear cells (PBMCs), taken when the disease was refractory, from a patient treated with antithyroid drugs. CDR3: CASLTGSETQYF. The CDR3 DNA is TGTGCCTCCTTGACAGGGTCGGAGACCCAGTACTTC. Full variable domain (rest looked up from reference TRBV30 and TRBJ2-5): SQTIHQWPATLVQPVGSPLSLECTVEGTSNPNLYWYRQAAGRGLQLLFYSVGIGQISSEVPQNLSASRPQDRQFILSSKKLLLSDSGFYLCASLTGSETQYFGPGTRLLVL.